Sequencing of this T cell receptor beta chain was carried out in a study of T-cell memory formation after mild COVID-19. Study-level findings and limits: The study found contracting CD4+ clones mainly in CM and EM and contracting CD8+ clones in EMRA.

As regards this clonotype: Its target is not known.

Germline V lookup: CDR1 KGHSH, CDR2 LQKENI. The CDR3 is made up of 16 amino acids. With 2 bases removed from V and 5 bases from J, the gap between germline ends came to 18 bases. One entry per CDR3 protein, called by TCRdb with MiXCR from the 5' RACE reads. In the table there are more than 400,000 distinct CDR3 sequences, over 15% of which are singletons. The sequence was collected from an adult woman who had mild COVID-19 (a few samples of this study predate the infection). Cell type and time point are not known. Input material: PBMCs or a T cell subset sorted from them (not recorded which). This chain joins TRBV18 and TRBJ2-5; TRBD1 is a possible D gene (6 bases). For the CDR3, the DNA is TGTGCCAGCTCACCAACATCTACAGGGCAAGGGGAGACCCAGTACTTC. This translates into CASSPTSTGQGETQYF.